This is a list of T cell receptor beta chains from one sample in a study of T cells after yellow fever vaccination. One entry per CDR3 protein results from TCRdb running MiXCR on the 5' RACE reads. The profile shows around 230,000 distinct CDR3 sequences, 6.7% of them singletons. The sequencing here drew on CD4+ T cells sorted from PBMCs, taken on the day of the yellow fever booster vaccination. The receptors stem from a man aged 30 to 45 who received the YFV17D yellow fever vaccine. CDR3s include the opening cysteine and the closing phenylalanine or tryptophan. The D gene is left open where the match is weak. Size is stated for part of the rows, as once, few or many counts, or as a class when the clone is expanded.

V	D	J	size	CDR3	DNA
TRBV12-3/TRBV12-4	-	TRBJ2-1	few	CASSLSVRRSYNEQFF	TGTGCCAGCAGTTTATCGGTCCGACGCTCCTACAATGAGCAGTTCTTC
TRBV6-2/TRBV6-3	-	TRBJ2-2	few	CASSYNPDLPMELFF	TGTGCCAGCAGTTACAACCCCGACCTCCCTATGGAGCTGTTTTTT
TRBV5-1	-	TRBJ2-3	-	CASSLTSGVGTDTQYF	TGCGCCAGCAGCTTGACGTCAGGGGTGGGCACAGATACGCAGTATTTT
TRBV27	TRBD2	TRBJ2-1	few	CASSRRSGLNYNEQFF	TGTGCCAGCAGTCGTCGTTCGGGACTAAATTACAATGAGCAGTTCTTC
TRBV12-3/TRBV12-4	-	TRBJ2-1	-	CASSSWGDSHNEQFF	TGTGCCAGCAGTTCGTGGGGGGACTCCCACAATGAGCAGTTCTTC
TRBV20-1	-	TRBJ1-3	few	CSAHVGNTIYF	TGCAGTGCACATGTTGGAAACACCATATATTTT
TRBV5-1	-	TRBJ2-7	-	CASTRDSKTGEQYF	TGCGCCAGCACTAGGGACTCTAAGACAGGCGAGCAGTACTTC
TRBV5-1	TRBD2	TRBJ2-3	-	CASRLAGGSTDTQYF	TGCGCCAGCAGACTAGCGGGAGGGAGCACAGATACGCAGTATTTT
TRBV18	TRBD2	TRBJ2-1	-	CASSPRIAGENNEQFF	TGTGCCAGCTCACCCCGTATAGCGGGAGAAAACAATGAGCAGTTCTTC
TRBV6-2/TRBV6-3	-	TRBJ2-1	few	CASSSGASPFF	TGTGCCAGCAGTTCGGGAGCTTCCCCCTTCTTC
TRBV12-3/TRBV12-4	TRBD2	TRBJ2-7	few	CASSTGTSREQYF	TGTGCCAGCAGCACGGGGACTAGCCGCGAGCAGTACTTC
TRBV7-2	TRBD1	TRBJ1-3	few	CASSKGTGALSGNTIYF	TGTGCCAGCAGCAAGGGGACAGGGGCCCTCTCTGGAAACACCATATATTTT
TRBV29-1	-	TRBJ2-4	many	CSVAKGAGNIQYF	TGCAGCGTTGCCAAGGGTGCGGGAAACATTCAGTACTTC
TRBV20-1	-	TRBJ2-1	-	CSARSPRGSVYNEQFF	TGCAGTGCTAGGAGCCCTCGGGGGAGTGTCTACAATGAGCAGTTCTTC
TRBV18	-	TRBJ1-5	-	CASSGTSADQPQHF	TGTGCCAGCTCAGGGACCTCCGCGGATCAGCCCCAGCATTTT